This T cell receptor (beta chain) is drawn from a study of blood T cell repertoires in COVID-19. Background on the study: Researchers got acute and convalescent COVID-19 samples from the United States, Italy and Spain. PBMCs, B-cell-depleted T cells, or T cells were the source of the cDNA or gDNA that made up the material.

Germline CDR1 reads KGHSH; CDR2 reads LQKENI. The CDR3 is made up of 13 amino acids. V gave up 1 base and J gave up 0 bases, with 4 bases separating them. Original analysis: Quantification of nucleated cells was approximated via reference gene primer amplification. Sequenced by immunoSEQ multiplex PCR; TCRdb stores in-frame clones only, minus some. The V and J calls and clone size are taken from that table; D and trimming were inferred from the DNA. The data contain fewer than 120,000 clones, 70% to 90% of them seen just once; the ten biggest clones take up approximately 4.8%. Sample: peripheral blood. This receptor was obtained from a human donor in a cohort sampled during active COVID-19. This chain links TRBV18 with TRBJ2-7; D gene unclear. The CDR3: CASSPQSSYEQYF. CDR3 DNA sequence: TGTGCCAGCTCACCACAGAGCTCCTACGAGCAGTACTTC.